The rows below give T cell receptor beta chains drawn from one sample of a study of blood T cell repertoires in COVID-19. Sequenced by immunoSEQ multiplex PCR; TCRdb stores in-frame clones only, minus some. This table holds about half a million clones, 70% to 90% found once. The sequencing input was PBMCs or T cells enriched from blood (not recorded which). The source of these receptors is an older woman who had recovered from COVID-19. Both conserved end residues are part of each CDR3. Each record gives: D gene, clone size, J gene, V gene, CDR3 protein, CDR3 DNA. A D gene is named only where the DNA matches it firmly. The size field is filled for only some rows; it gives once, few, many or a size class.

d_call: TRBD2
clone_size: -
j_call: TRBJ2-3
v_call: TRBV27
cdr3_aa: CASSWLAGATDTQYF
cdr3_nt: TGTGCCAGCAGCTGGCTAGCGGGGGCGACAGATACGCAGTATTTT

d_call: TRBD1
clone_size: -
j_call: TRBJ1-4
v_call: TRBV3-1/TRBV3-2
cdr3_aa: CASSPLPGQEGEKLFF
cdr3_nt: TGTGCCAGCAGCCCGCTACCGGGACAGGAGGGTGAAAAACTGTTTTTT

d_call: -
clone_size: -
j_call: TRBJ1-5
v_call: TRBV3-1/TRBV3-2
cdr3_aa: CASSQSLSNQPQHF
cdr3_nt: TGTGCCAGCAGCCAGTCCCTTAGCAATCAGCCCCAGCATTTT

d_call: -
clone_size: -
j_call: TRBJ2-1
v_call: TRBV18
cdr3_aa: CASSPNRDSYNEQFF
cdr3_nt: TGTGCCAGCTCACCCAACAGGGACTCCTACAATGAGCAGTTCTTC

d_call: TRBD1
clone_size: -
j_call: TRBJ1-3
v_call: TRBV5-8
cdr3_aa: CASSPGTGVGNTIYF
cdr3_nt: TGTGCCAGCAGCCCCGGGACAGGGGTGGGAAACACCATATATTTT

d_call: TRBD2
clone_size: -
j_call: TRBJ2-1
v_call: TRBV27
cdr3_aa: CASSPRLAGANEQFF
cdr3_nt: TGTGCCAGCAGTCCCCGGCTAGCGGGGGCAAATGAGCAGTTCTTC

d_call: TRBD1
clone_size: -
j_call: TRBJ2-2
v_call: TRBV11-3
cdr3_aa: CASSLAPLLGTENTGELFF
cdr3_nt: TGTGCCAGCAGCTTGGCTCCCTTGTTGGGGACAGAGAACACCGGGGAGCTGTTTTTT

d_call: -
clone_size: -
j_call: TRBJ1-5
v_call: TRBV27
cdr3_aa: CASKQGRGNQPQHF
cdr3_nt: TGTGCCAGCAAACAGGGTAGAGGCAATCAGCCCCAGCATTTT

d_call: -
clone_size: -
j_call: TRBJ2-1
v_call: TRBV5-1
cdr3_aa: CASSLSYNEQFF
cdr3_nt: TGCGCCAGCAGTCTGTCCTACAATGAGCAGTTCTTC

d_call: -
clone_size: -
j_call: TRBJ2-5
v_call: TRBV6-5
cdr3_aa: CATTGGTETQYF
cdr3_nt: TGTGCCACAACTGGGGGGACGGAGACCCAGTACTTC

d_call: -
clone_size: -
j_call: TRBJ2-1
v_call: TRBV5-1
cdr3_aa: CASSLDPTVYNEQFF
cdr3_nt: TGCGCCAGCAGCTTGGACCCAACGGTCTACAATGAGCAGTTCTTC

d_call: -
clone_size: -
j_call: TRBJ2-2
v_call: TRBV5-1
cdr3_aa: CASTRGTSDTGELFF
cdr3_nt: TGCGCCAGCACCCGGGGGACCTCGGACACCGGGGAGCTGTTTTTT

d_call: -
clone_size: -
j_call: TRBJ2-1
v_call: TRBV6-5
cdr3_aa: CASIGGNGNEQFF
cdr3_nt: TGTGCCAGCATAGGGGGAAATGGCAATGAGCAGTTCTTC

d_call: -
clone_size: -
j_call: TRBJ2-5
v_call: TRBV2
cdr3_aa: CASSVGDSRTATQYF
cdr3_nt: TGTGCCAGCAGTGTTGGGGACTCTCGAACCGCGACCCAGTACTTC

d_call: TRBD1
clone_size: -
j_call: TRBJ2-4
v_call: TRBV3-1/TRBV3-2
cdr3_aa: CASSRTTGGSGDIQYF
cdr3_nt: TGTGCCAGCAGCCGAACGACAGGGGGTTCGGGCGACATTCAGTACTTC

d_call: TRBD2
clone_size: few
j_call: TRBJ2-3
v_call: TRBV28
cdr3_aa: CASSLFASGGETDTQYF
cdr3_nt: TGTGCCAGCAGTTTATTCGCTAGCGGGGGGGAAACAGATACGCAGTATTTT

d_call: -
clone_size: -
j_call: TRBJ2-7
v_call: TRBV11-2
cdr3_aa: CASSQAAGPRDEQYF
cdr3_nt: TGTGCCAGCAGCCAAGCCGCGGGCCCCCGGGACGAGCAGTACTTC

d_call: -
clone_size: few
j_call: TRBJ1-2
v_call: TRBV11-2
cdr3_aa: CASSLGSTNYGYTF
cdr3_nt: TGTGCCAGCAGCTTAGGGAGTACTAACTATGGCTACACCTTC

d_call: -
clone_size: -
j_call: TRBJ1-1
v_call: TRBV30
cdr3_aa: CAWTQGNTEAFF
cdr3_nt: TGTGCCTGGACACAGGGAAACACTGAAGCTTTCTTT

d_call: -
clone_size: -
j_call: TRBJ1-4
v_call: TRBV3-1/TRBV3-2
cdr3_aa: CASSQYLVAAGEKLFF
cdr3_nt: TGTGCCAGCAGCCAATACCTCGTTGCAGCGGGGGAAAAACTGTTTTTT

d_call: -
clone_size: -
j_call: TRBJ1-4
v_call: TRBV5-4
cdr3_aa: CASSQGGSLTNEKLFF
cdr3_nt: TGTGCCAGCAGCCAAGGCGGTTCCCTAACTAATGAAAAACTGTTTTTT

d_call: -
clone_size: -
j_call: TRBJ1-1
v_call: TRBV15
cdr3_aa: CATSPRRDTEAFF
cdr3_nt: TGTGCCACCAGCCCCAGGAGGGACACTGAAGCTTTCTTT

d_call: -
clone_size: -
j_call: TRBJ2-2
v_call: TRBV6-4
cdr3_aa: CASRGHLNTGELFF
cdr3_nt: TGTGCCAGCAGGGGACATCTGAACACCGGGGAGCTGTTTTTT

d_call: TRBD2
clone_size: -
j_call: TRBJ2-5
v_call: TRBV7-2
cdr3_aa: CASSPRGGGGETQYF
cdr3_nt: TGTGCCAGCAGCCCCCGCGGCGGGGGGGGAGAGACCCAGTACTTC

d_call: TRBD2
clone_size: -
j_call: TRBJ2-5
v_call: TRBV24-1
cdr3_aa: CATSDPSAGVGTQYF
cdr3_nt: TGTGCCACCAGTGACCCCTCGGCGGGGGTAGGGACCCAGTACTTC

d_call: TRBD1
clone_size: once
j_call: TRBJ1-6
v_call: TRBV2
cdr3_aa: CASRGGQGDNSPLHF
cdr3_nt: TGTGCCAGCAGGGGTGGACAGGGAGATAATTCACCCCTCCACTTT

d_call: -
clone_size: -
j_call: TRBJ2-5
v_call: TRBV18
cdr3_aa: CASSPREVQETQYF
cdr3_nt: TGTGCCAGCTCACCACGGGAGGTTCAAGAGACCCAGTACTTC

d_call: -
clone_size: -
j_call: TRBJ1-1
v_call: TRBV5-4
cdr3_aa: CASSSGTSSEAFF
cdr3_nt: TGTGCCAGCAGCTCGGGGACATCCAGTGAAGCTTTCTTT

d_call: TRBD1
clone_size: few
j_call: TRBJ1-3
v_call: TRBV28
cdr3_aa: CASRTQGVGVGNTIYF
cdr3_nt: TGTGCCAGCAGGACACAGGGGGTAGGAGTTGGAAACACCATATATTTT

d_call: TRBD1
clone_size: -
j_call: TRBJ1-5
v_call: TRBV19
cdr3_aa: CASSIEYSGTAFNQPQHF
cdr3_nt: TGTGCCAGTAGTATAGAGTATTCCGGGACAGCATTCAATCAGCCCCAGCATTTT

d_call: TRBD2
clone_size: -
j_call: TRBJ2-2
v_call: TRBV4-2
cdr3_aa: CASSQGDGTSGSTGELFF
cdr3_nt: TGTGCCAGCAGCCAAGGTGACGGGACTAGCGGTTCCACCGGGGAGCTGTTTTTT

d_call: -
clone_size: -
j_call: TRBJ2-3
v_call: TRBV5-1
cdr3_aa: CASSPGDNPPGTDTQYF
cdr3_nt: TGCGCCAGCAGCCCCGGGGACAACCCTCCCGGAACAGATACGCAGTATTTT

d_call: -
clone_size: -
j_call: TRBJ1-5
v_call: TRBV6-1
cdr3_aa: CASSEVAVNNQPQHF
cdr3_nt: TGTGCCAGCAGTGAAGTGGCGGTTAACAATCAGCCCCAGCATTTT

d_call: -
clone_size: -
j_call: TRBJ2-3
v_call: TRBV2
cdr3_aa: CASSERLTDTQYF
cdr3_nt: TGTGCCAGCAGTGAACGCCTAACGGATACGCAGTATTTT

d_call: -
clone_size: -
j_call: TRBJ2-7
v_call: TRBV21-1
cdr3_aa: CASSNQGQLYEQYF
cdr3_nt: TGTGCCAGCAGCAACCAGGGACAACTCTACGAGCAGTACTTC

d_call: -
clone_size: -
j_call: TRBJ1-4
v_call: TRBV19
cdr3_aa: CATGGTRNREKLFF
cdr3_nt: TGTGCCACCGGCGGGACCCGGAACCGGGAAAAACTGTTTTTT

d_call: -
clone_size: -
j_call: TRBJ1-1
v_call: TRBV3-1/TRBV3-2
cdr3_aa: CASSRGSNTEAFF
cdr3_nt: TGTGCCAGCAGCAGGGGATCAAACACTGAAGCTTTCTTT

d_call: TRBD1
clone_size: -
j_call: TRBJ1-2
v_call: TRBV15
cdr3_aa: CATGRPDRGGYGYTF
cdr3_nt: TGTGCCACCGGACGACCCGACAGGGGCGGCTATGGCTACACCTTC

d_call: -
clone_size: -
j_call: TRBJ2-2
v_call: TRBV5-5
cdr3_aa: CASSPWQGSTGELFF
cdr3_nt: TGTGCCAGCAGCCCGTGGCAGGGGTCCACCGGGGAGCTGTTTTTT

d_call: TRBD1
clone_size: -
j_call: TRBJ1-1
v_call: TRBV5-1
cdr3_aa: CASSWGQGARTEAFF
cdr3_nt: TGCGCCAGCAGCTGGGGACAGGGGGCGAGAACTGAAGCTTTCTTT

d_call: -
clone_size: -
j_call: TRBJ1-5
v_call: TRBV27
cdr3_aa: CASSPLQGRNQPQHF
cdr3_nt: TGTGCCAGCAGTCCCCTCCAGGGTCGGAATCAGCCCCAGCATTTT

d_call: -
clone_size: -
j_call: TRBJ1-2
v_call: TRBV12-3/TRBV12-4
cdr3_aa: CASSLVVNYGYTF
cdr3_nt: TGTGCCAGCAGTTTAGTCGTTAACTATGGCTACACCTTC

d_call: -
clone_size: -
j_call: TRBJ1-1
v_call: TRBV5-4
cdr3_aa: CASSIGLDTEAFF
cdr3_nt: TGTGCCAGCAGTATTGGACTGGACACTGAAGCTTTCTTT

d_call: TRBD1
clone_size: -
j_call: TRBJ1-1
v_call: TRBV6-2/TRBV6-3
cdr3_aa: CASSPGQGHMNTEAFF
cdr3_nt: TGTGCCAGCAGTCCCGGACAGGGGCACATGAACACTGAAGCTTTCTTT

d_call: TRBD1
clone_size: -
j_call: TRBJ1-4
v_call: TRBV13
cdr3_aa: CASSIYRGLSTNEKLFF
cdr3_nt: TGTGCCAGCAGCATATACAGGGGTCTGTCTACTAATGAAAAACTGTTTTTT

d_call: -
clone_size: -
j_call: TRBJ1-1
v_call: TRBV24-1
cdr3_aa: CATSDPGQGSEAFF
cdr3_nt: TGTGCCACCAGTGATCCGGGTCAGGGGAGTGAAGCTTTCTTT

d_call: -
clone_size: -
j_call: TRBJ1-4
v_call: TRBV25-1
cdr3_aa: CASSEFKGAGEKLFF
cdr3_nt: TGTGCCAGCAGTGAATTTAAAGGGGCAGGTGAAAAACTGTTTTTT

d_call: -
clone_size: once
j_call: TRBJ1-5
v_call: TRBV6-6
cdr3_aa: CASTRGGNQPQHF
cdr3_nt: TGTGCCAGCACCCGGGGGGGAAATCAGCCCCAGCATTTT

d_call: -
clone_size: -
j_call: TRBJ2-3
v_call: TRBV5-4
cdr3_aa: CASSLDRGDTQYF
cdr3_nt: TGTGCCAGCAGCTTGGATCGCGGGGATACGCAGTATTTT

d_call: TRBD2
clone_size: -
j_call: TRBJ2-5
v_call: TRBV20-1
cdr3_aa: CSASIWRGTLETQYF
cdr3_nt: TGCAGTGCTAGTATTTGGCGGGGGACCTTAGAGACCCAGTACTTC

d_call: TRBD1
clone_size: once
j_call: TRBJ1-3
v_call: TRBV28
cdr3_aa: CASSLFQGAGGNTIYF
cdr3_nt: TGTGCCAGCTCCCTTTTCCAGGGGGCGGGAGGAAACACCATATATTTT

d_call: -
clone_size: -
j_call: TRBJ2-1
v_call: TRBV5-1
cdr3_aa: CASSYLDWNEQFF
cdr3_nt: TGCGCCAGCAGTTATCTTGACTGGAATGAGCAGTTCTTC

d_call: -
clone_size: few
j_call: TRBJ1-1
v_call: TRBV4-1
cdr3_aa: CASSQVLPFTEAFF
cdr3_nt: TGCGCCAGCAGCCAAGTCCTCCCCTTTACTGAAGCTTTCTTT